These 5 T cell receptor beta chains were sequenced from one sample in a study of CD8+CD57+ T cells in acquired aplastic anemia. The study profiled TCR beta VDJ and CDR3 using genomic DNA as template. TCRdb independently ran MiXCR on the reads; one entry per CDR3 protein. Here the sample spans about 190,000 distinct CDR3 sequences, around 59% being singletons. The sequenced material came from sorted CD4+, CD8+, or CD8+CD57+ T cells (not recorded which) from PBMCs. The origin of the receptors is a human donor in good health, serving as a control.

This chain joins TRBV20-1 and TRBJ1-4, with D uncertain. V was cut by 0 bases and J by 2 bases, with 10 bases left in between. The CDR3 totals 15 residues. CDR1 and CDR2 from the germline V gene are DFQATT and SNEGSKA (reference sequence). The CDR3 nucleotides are TGCAGTGCTAGAGATCTCGGGTTGACTAATGAAAAACTGTTTTTT. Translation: CSARDLGLTNEKLFF.

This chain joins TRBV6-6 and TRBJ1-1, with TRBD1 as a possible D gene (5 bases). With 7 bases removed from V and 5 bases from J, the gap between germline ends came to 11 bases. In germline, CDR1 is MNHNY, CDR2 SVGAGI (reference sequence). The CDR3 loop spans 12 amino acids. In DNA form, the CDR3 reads TGTGCCAGCACAGGGATGAGGACTGAAGCTTTCTTT. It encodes CASTGMRTEAFF.

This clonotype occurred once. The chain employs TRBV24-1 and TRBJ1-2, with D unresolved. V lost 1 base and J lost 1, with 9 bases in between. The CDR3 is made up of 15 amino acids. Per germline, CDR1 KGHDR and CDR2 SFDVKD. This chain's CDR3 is CATSDLATINYGYTF. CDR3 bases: TGTGCCACCAGTGATTTAGCCACCATTAACTATGGCTACACCTTC.

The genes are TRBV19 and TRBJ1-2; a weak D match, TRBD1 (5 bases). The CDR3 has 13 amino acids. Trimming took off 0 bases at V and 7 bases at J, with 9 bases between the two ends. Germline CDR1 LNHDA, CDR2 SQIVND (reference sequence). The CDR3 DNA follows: TGTGCCAGTAGTATAGATCGGGACTCTGGCTACACCTTC. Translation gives CASSIDRDSGYTF.

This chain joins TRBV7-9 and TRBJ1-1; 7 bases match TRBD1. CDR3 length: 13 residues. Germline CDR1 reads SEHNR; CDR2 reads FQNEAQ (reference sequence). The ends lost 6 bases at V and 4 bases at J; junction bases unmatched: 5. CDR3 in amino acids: CASSLPGGTEAFF. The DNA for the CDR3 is TGTGCCAGCAGTTTACCAGGGGGCACTGAAGCTTTCTTT. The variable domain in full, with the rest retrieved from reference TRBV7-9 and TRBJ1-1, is DTGVSQNPRHKITKRGQNVTFRCDPISEHNRLYWYRQTLGQGPEFLTYFQNEAQLEKSRLLSDRFSAERPKGSFSTLEIQRTEQGDSAMYLCASSLPGGTEAFFGQGTRLTVV.